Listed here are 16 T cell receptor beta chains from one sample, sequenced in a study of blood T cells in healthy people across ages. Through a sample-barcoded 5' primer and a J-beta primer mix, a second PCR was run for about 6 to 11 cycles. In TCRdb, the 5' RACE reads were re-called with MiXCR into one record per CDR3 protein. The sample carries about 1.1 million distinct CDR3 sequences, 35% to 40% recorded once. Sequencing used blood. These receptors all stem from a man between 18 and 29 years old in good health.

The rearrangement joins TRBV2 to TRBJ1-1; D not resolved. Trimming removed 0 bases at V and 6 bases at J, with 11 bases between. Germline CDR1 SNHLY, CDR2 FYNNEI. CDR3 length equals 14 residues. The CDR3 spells CASSEALGESEAFF. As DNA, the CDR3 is TGTGCCAGCAGTGAAGCGCTTGGGGAATCTGAAGCTTTCTTT.

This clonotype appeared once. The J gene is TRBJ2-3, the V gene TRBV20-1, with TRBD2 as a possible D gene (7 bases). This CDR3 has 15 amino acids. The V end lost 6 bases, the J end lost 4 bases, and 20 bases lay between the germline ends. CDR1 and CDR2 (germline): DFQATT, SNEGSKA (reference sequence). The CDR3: CSARARGGQADTQYF. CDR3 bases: TGCAGTGCCCGCGCGAGGGGGGGGCAGGCAGATACGCAGTATTTT.

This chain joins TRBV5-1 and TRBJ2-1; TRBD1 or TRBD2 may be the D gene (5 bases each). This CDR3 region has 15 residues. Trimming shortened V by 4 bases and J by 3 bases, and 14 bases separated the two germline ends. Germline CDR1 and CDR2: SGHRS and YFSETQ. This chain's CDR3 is CASSQPGTLYNEQFF. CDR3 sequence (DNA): TGCGCCAGCAGCCAACCCGGGACCCTCTACAATGAGCAGTTCTTC.

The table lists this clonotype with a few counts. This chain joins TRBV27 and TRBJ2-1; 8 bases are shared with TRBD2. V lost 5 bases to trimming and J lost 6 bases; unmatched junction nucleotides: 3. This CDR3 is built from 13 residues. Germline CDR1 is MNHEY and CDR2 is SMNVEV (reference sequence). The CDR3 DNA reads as TGTGCCAGCAGTCACACTAGCGGCAATGAGCAGTTCTTC. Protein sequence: CASSHTSGNEQFF.

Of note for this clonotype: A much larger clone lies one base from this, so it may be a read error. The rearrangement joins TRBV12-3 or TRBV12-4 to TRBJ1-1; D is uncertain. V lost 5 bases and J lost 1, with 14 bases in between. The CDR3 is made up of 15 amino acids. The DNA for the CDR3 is TGTGCCAGCAGTGATACACTGGGAAGGAACACTGAAGCTTTCTTT. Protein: CASSDTLGRNTEAFF.

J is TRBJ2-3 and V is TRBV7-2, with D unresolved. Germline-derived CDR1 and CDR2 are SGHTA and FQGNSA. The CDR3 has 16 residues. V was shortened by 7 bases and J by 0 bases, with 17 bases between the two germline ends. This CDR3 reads CASNTPDITSTDTQYF. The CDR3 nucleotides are TGTGCCAGCAACACCCCCGACATTACTAGCACAGATACGCAGTATTTT. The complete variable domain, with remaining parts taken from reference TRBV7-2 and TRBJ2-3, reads GAGVSQSPSNKVTEKGKDVELRCDPISGHTALYWYRQSLGQGLEFLIYFQGNSAPDKSGLPSDRFSAERTGGSVSTLTIQRTQQEDSAVYLCASNTPDITSTDTQYFGPGTRLTVL.

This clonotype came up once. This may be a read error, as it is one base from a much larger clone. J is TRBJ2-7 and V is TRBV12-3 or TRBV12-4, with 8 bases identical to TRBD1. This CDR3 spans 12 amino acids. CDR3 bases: TGTGCCAGCAGGTTAGGACAGGGCGAGCAGTACTTC. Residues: CASRLGQGEQYF.

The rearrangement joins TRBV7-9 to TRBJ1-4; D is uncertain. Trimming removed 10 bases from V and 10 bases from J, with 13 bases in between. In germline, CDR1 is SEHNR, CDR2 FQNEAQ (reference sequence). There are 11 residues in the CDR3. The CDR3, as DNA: TGTGCCAAAGAGGACGGCGGAAAACTGTTTTTT. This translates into CAKEDGGKLFF.

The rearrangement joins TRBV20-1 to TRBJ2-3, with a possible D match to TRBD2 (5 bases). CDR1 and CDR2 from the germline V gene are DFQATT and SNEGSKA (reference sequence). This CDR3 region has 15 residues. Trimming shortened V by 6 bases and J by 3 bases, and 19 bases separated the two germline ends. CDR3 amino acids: CSAQPLAPGTDTQYF. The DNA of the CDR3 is TGCAGTGCGCAGCCGCTAGCTCCGGGGACAGATACGCAGTATTTT.

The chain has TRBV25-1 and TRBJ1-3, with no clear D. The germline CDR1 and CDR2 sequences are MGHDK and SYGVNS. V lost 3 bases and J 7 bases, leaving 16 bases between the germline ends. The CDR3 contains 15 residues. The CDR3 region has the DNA TGTGCCAGCAGTGAGGGTCCGATGGTTGGGAACACCATATATTTT. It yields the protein CASSEGPMVGNTIYF.

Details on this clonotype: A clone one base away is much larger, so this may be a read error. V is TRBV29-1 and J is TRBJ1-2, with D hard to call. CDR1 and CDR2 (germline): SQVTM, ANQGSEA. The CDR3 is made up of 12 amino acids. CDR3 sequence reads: CNVRDDNYGYTF. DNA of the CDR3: TGCAACGTTCGCGACGATAACTATGGCTACACCTTC.

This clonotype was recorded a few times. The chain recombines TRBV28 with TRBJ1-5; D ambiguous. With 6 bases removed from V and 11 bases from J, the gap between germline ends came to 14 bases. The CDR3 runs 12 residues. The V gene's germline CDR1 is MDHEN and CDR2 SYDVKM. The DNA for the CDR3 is TGTGCCAGCAGACCACCTTGGCAAGCCCAGCATTTT. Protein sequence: CASRPPWQAQHF.

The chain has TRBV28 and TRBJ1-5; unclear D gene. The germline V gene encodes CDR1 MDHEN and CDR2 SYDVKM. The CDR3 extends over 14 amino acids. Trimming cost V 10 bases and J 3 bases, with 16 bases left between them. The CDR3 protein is CATTDWKDNQPQHF. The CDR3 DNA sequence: TGTGCCACCACAGATTGGAAGGACAATCAGCCCCAGCATTTT.

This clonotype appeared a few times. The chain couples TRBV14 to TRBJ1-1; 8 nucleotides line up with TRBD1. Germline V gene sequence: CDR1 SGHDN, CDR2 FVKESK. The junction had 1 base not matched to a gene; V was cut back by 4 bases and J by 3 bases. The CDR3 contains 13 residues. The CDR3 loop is CASSRQGHTEAFF. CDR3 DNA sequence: TGTGCCAGCAGCCGACAGGGGCACACTGAAGCTTTCTTT.

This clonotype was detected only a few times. The DNA for the CDR3 is TGTGCCAGCAGTTGGGGACAGGGGGTAGTTAGGACAGATACGCAGTATTTT. This encodes CASSWGQGVVRTDTQYF. The chain joins TRBV6-2 or TRBV6-3 to TRBJ2-3, with TRBD1 matching 11 bases. CDR3 size: 17 residues. The V segment lost 4 bases and the J segment 3 bases; nucleotides outside the gene matches: 9. Germline CDR1 MNHEY, CDR2 SVGEGT.

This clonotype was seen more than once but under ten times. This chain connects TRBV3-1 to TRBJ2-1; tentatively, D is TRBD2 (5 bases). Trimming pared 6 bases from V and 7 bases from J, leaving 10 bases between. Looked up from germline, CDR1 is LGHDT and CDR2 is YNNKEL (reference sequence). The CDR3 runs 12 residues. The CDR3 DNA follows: TGTGCCAGCAGATCTAGCCGTAATGAGCAGTTCTTC. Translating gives CASRSSRNEQFF.